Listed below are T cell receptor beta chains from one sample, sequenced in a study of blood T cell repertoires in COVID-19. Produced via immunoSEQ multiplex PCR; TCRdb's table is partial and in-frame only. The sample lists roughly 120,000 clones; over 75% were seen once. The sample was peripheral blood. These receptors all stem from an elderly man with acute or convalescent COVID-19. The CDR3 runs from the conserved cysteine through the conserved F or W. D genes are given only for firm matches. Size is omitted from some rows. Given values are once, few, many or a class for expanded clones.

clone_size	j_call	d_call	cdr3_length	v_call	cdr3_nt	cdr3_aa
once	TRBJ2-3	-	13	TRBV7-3	TGTGCCAGCAGCGCAACAAGCACAGATACGCAGTATTTT	CASSATSTDTQYF
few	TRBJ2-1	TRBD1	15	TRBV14	TGTGCCAGCAGCCAGACAGGGGCCTCCTACAATGAGCAGTTCTTC	CASSQTGASYNEQFF
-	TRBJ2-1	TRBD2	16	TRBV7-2	TGTGCCAGCAGCCCCCTGGCGGGAGGTCTCTACAATGAGCAGTTCTTC	CASSPLAGGLYNEQFF
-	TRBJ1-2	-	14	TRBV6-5	TGTGCCACCCAAAGCCTCGCAGGAGGGAATGGCTACACCTTC	CATQSLAGGNGYTF
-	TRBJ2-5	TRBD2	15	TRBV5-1	TGCGCCAGCAGCCCCGGGACTAGCGGGGGAGAGACCCAGTACTTC	CASSPGTSGGETQYF
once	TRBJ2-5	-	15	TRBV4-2	TGTGCCAGCAGCCAATCATGGGGGGAAAAAGAGACCCAGTACTTC	CASSQSWGEKETQYF
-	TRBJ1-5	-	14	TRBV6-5	TGTGCCAGCAGTTACGGAGCAGAAGATCAGCCCCAGCATTTT	CASSYGAEDQPQHF
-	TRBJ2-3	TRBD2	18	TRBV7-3	TGTGCCAGCAGCTCCGGACTAGCGGGGGGCCCCAATACAGATACGCAGTATTTT	CASSSGLAGGPNTDTQYF
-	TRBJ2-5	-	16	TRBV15	TGTGCCACCAGCAGAGATGGGAGCAGGGGTTACGAGACCCAGTACTTC	CATSRDGSRGYETQYF
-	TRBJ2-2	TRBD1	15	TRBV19	TGTGCCAGTACCCGACAGGGGTCGAACACCGGGGAGCTGTTTTTT	CASTRQGSNTGELFF
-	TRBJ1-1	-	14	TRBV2	TGTGCCAGCAGTGCCGGCAGGGGTCTGGCTGAAGCTTTCTTT	CASSAGRGLAEAFF
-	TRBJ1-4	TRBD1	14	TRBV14	TGTGCCAGCAGCCAAGATTACAGGGGTGGAAAACTGTTTTTT	CASSQDYRGGKLFF
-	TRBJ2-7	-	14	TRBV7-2	TGTGCCAGCAGCTTAGTGGGGGCGGGAGACGAGCAGTACTTC	CASSLVGAGDEQYF
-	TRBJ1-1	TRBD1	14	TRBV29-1	TGCAGCGCCTCCTTTGGACAGGGAGGCACTGAAGCTTTCTTT	CSASFGQGGTEAFF
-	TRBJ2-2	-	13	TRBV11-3	TGTGCCAGCAGCCCCACGGGGGCCGGGGAGCTGTTTTTT	CASSPTGAGELFF
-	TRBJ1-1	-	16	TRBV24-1	TGTGCCACCAGTGATTCTGGTGGAGGGAAGGCGACTGAAGCTTTCTTT	CATSDSGGGKATEAFF
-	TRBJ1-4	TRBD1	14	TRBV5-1	TGCGCCAGCAGACCGGGACAGCCTAATGAAAAACTGTTTTTT	CASRPGQPNEKLFF
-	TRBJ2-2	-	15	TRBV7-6	TGTGCCAGCAGCTTCGGACACGCGAACACCGGGGAGCTGTTTTTT	CASSFGHANTGELFF
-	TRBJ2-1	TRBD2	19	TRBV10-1	TGCGCCAGCAGTCCGGTGATTAGCGGGGTGATGAGCTCCTACAATGAGCAGTTCTTC	CASSPVISGVMSSYNEQFF
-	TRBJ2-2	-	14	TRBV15	TGTGCCACCAGCAGAGTTGGCACCACCGGGGAGCTGTTTTTT	CATSRVGTTGELFF
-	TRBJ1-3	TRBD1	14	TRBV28	TGTGCCAGCAGCCGACAGGGGAGTGGAAACACCATATATTTT	CASSRQGSGNTIYF
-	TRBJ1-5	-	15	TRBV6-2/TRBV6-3	TGTGCCAGCAGTACCCTTCGGGGGTTCAATCAGCCCCAGCATTTT	CASSTLRGFNQPQHF
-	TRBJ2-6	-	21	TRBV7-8	TGTGCCTGCCTCCGCGCTAGTTGGCCTTCTGGGGAGAGCTCTGGGGCCAACGTCCTGACTTTC	CACLRASWPSGESSGANVLTF
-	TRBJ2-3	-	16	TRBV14	TGTGCCAGCAGCCAAGTATCCCGGAGCAGCACAGATACGCAGTATTTT	CASSQVSRSSTDTQYF
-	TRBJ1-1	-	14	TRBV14	TGTGCCAGCAGCACCCCGGGGGGGCCTACTGAAGCTTTCTTT	CASSTPGGPTEAFF
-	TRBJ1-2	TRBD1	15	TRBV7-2	TGTGCCAGCAGCCCGGCCCAGGGGGCCTCGGGTGGCTACACCTTC	CASSPAQGASGGYTF
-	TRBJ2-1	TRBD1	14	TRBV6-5	TGTGCCAGCAGTTCCGCCCCAGGGGGTAGTGAGCAGTTCTTC	CASSSAPGGSEQFF
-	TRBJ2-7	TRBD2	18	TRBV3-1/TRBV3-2	TGTGCCAGCAGCCAAGGAGGGGTGGGGACTAGCCGCCCCTACGAGCAGTACTTC	CASSQGGVGTSRPYEQYF
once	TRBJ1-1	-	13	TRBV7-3	TGTGCCAGCAGCGAAGGCCGGAGCACTGAAGCTTTCTTT	CASSEGRSTEAFF
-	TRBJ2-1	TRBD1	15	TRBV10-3	TGTGCCATCAGTAACAGGGGGCAAACCTACAATGAGCAGTTCTTC	CAISNRGQTYNEQFF
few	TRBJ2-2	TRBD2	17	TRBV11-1	TGTGCCAGCAGCTTAGCGTCCCCCCCGGCGGGAGGCCGGGAGCTGTTTTTT	CASSLASPPAGGRELFF
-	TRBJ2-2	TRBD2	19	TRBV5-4	TGTGCCAGCAGCTTGCGGGGGGGACTAGCGGGACGGAACACCGGGGAGCTGTTTTTT	CASSLRGGLAGRNTGELFF
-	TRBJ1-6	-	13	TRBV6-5	TGTGCCAGCACCAAGGGGGGGAATTACCCCCTCCACTTT	CASTKGGNYPLHF
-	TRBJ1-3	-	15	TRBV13	TGTGCCAGCAGCTTAGACAGGCGCTCTGGAAACACCATATATTTT	CASSLDRRSGNTIYF
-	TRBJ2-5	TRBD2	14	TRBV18	TGTGCCAGCTCACAGCTGGGAGGGCGAGAGACCCAGTACTTC	CASSQLGGRETQYF
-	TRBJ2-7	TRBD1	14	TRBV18	TGTGCCAGCTCATCCCGGGACAGAACCTACGAGCAGTACTTC	CASSSRDRTYEQYF
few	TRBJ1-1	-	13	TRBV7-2	TGTGCCAGCAGCTCTCAACCCGGCACTGAAGCTTTCTTT	CASSSQPGTEAFF
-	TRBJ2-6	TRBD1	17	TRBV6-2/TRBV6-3	TGTGCCAGCAGTTCGGGACAGCGCAACTCTGGGGCCAACGTCCTGACTTTC	CASSSGQRNSGANVLTF
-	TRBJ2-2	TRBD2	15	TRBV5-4	TGTGCCAGCAGCTTCATTCAGGGAGGGACCGGGGAGCTGTTTTTT	CASSFIQGGTGELFF
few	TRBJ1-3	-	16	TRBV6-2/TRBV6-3	TGTGCCAGCAGTTACTCGAGCCAGGGTGGTGGAAACACCATATATTTT	CASSYSSQGGGNTIYF
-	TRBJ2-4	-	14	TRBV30	TGTGCCTGGAGCCCGGGAAATGCCAAAAACATTCAGTACTTC	CAWSPGNAKNIQYF
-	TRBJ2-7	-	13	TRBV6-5	TGTGCCGGCGAGCGGCAGGGGACCTACGAGCAGTACTTC	CAGERQGTYEQYF
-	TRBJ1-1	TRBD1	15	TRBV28	TGTGCCAGCAGTTTAGGCAGGGGGCTTAACACTGAAGCTTTCTTT	CASSLGRGLNTEAFF
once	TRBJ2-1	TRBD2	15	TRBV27	TGTGCCAGCAGACTAGCGGGAAAAGGGTACAATGAGCAGTTCTTC	CASRLAGKGYNEQFF
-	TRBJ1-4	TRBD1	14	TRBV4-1	TGCGCCACCCAGCCGGACAGGATCAATGAAAAACTGTTTTTT	CATQPDRINEKLFF
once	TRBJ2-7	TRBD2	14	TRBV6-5	TGTGCCAGCAGTCTAGCGGGCGAGGTTTACGAGCAGTACTTC	CASSLAGEVYEQYF
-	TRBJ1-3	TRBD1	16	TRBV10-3	TGTGCCATCAGTCCGGGACAGAGGGAGTCCGGAAACACCATATATTTT	CAISPGQRESGNTIYF
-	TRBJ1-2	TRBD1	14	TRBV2	TGTGCCAGCAGAACCCAACAGGGGAACTATGGCTACACCTTC	CASRTQQGNYGYTF
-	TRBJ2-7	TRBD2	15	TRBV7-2	TGTGCCAGCAGCTTAGCGGGCGGGGGAGCCTACGAGCAGTACTTC	CASSLAGGGAYEQYF
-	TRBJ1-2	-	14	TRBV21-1	TGTGCCAGCAGCAAGGGGCCAGGGCTCCCTGGCTACACCTTC	CASSKGPGLPGYTF
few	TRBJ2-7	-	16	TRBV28	TGTGCCAGCAGCTTTGCTGGGAGGCAGGGCCCCTACGAGCAGTACTTC	CASSFAGRQGPYEQYF
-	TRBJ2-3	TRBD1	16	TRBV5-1	TGCGCCAGCAGCGGCCCTTCCGGGACAGGGGCAGATACGCAGTATTTT	CASSGPSGTGADTQYF
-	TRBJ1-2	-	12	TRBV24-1	TGTGCCACCAGTGATTTCAGGGATGGCTACACCTTC	CATSDFRDGYTF
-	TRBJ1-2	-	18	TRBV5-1	TGCGCCAGCAGCTTGGCCCCACAGGGCATGGACTTTAACTATGGCTACACCTTC	CASSLAPQGMDFNYGYTF
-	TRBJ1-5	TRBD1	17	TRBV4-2	TGTGCCAGCAGCCAAGGGACAGGGGACCATTACAATCAGCCCCAGCATTTT	CASSQGTGDHYNQPQHF
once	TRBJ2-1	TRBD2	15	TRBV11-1	TGTGCCAGCAGCTTATCCGGGACTAGCGGGAATGAGCAGTTCTTC	CASSLSGTSGNEQFF
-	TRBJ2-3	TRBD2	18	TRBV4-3	TGCGCCAGCAGCCAAGAATCAGGGACTAGCGGGAGGGCGGATACGCAGTATTTT	CASSQESGTSGRADTQYF
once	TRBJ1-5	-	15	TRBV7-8	TGTGCCAGCAGCTTAGCGCCAGGGATCAATCAGCCCCAGCATTTT	CASSLAPGINQPQHF
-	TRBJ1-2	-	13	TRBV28	TGTGCCAGCAGTCCCACAGGGAACTATGGCTACACCTTC	CASSPTGNYGYTF